This T cell receptor (beta chain) was captured by sequencing in a study of CD8+CD57+ T cells in acquired aplastic anemia. The CDR3 runs to 13 residues. Germline V gene sequence: CDR1 ENHRY, CDR2 SYGVKD. With 6 bases removed from V and 2 bases from J, the gap between germline ends came to 10 bases. The template used for profiling TCR beta VDJ and CDR3 was genomic DNA. MiXCR, run by TCRdb on the reads, gives a single entry per CDR3 protein. The sample carries about 81,000 distinct CDR3 sequences, under 50% recorded once. The rearrangement uses TRBV10-3 and TRBJ1-1, with D unclear. The clonotype was recovered from a human donor in good health, serving as a control. Material for sequencing was sorted CD4+, CD8+, or CD8+CD57+ T cells (not recorded which) from PBMCs. CDR3: CAIRDGINTEAFF. CDR3 nucleotides: TGTGCCATCAGGGACGGAATTAACACTGAAGCTTTCTTT.